The 12 T cell receptor beta chains below were found in one sample sequenced in a study of shared clonotypes between healthy human individuals. Method: immunoSEQ multiplex PCR; TCRdb's copy keeps in-frame clones and lacks some. The sample shows 740,000 or so clones, approximately 73% of them seen only once. The sequenced sample consisted of memory CD4+ T cells sorted from blood. Subset in this sample: CD45RA-negative fraction. The receptors stem from a woman aged 25 to 39 in good health.

This clone was detected ten times or more. The V call is TRBV29-1, the J call TRBJ2-1; D might be TRBD1 or TRBD2, each matching 5 bases. The CDR3 consists of 12 residues. Trimming shortened V by 4 bases and J by 8 bases, and 12 bases separated the two germline ends. Germline CDR1 and CDR2: SQVTM and ANQGSEA. The CDR3 nucleotides are TGCAGCGTTGGGCCAGGGACGTATGAGCAGTTCTTC. Translation gives CSVGPGTYEQFF.

There are many counts of this clone. Other nucleotide sequences from this sample produce the same CDR3. This chain uses TRBV5-1 with TRBJ2-1; D gene ambiguous. The V end lost 4 bases, the J end lost 1 base, and 12 bases lay between the germline ends. CDR1 is SGHRS and CDR2 is YFSETQ in the germline V gene. CDR3 size: 15 residues. CDR3 sequence reads: CASSVDTSSYNEQFF. CDR3 sequence (DNA): TGCGCCAGCAGCGTAGACACGTCGTCCTACAATGAGCAGTTCTTC.

V usage is TRBV30 and J usage is TRBJ1-5; 7 bases map to TRBD1. Germline trimming cut 1 base from V and 0 bases from J; bases unmatched to any gene: 12. The CDR3 extends over 18 amino acids. Germline-derived CDR1 and CDR2 are GTSNPN and SVGIG (reference sequence). In DNA, the CDR3 is TGTGCCTGGAGTGGAGCCGGGACAGCCGTTTATAGCAATCAGCCCCAGCATTTT. Protein sequence: CAWSGAGTAVYSNQPQHF.

The J gene is TRBJ1-2, the V gene TRBV27; TRBD1 matches 8 bases. V shed 4 bases and J 2 bases; nucleotides not matched to a gene: 3. CDR1 and CDR2 from the germline V gene are MNHEY and SMNVEV (reference sequence). CDR3 length: 14 amino acids. The CDR3 DNA is TGTGCCAGCAGTTATAGACAGGGGAACTATGGCTACACCTTC. Its protein is CASSYRQGNYGYTF.

This rearrangement joins TRBV28 to TRBJ2-7; 7 nucleotides match TRBD2. V lost 5 bases, J lost 4 bases, and 5 bases stayed unmatched. Germline values: CDR1 MDHEN, CDR2 SYDVKM. The length of the CDR3 is 13 residues. CDR3 sequence reads: CASSTGGIYEQYF. For the CDR3, the DNA is TGTGCCAGCAGTACGGGGGGAATATACGAGCAGTACTTC. The full variable domain, rest sourced from reference TRBV28 and TRBJ2-7, is DVKVTQSSRYLVKRTGEKVFLECVQDMDHENMFWYRQDPGLGLRLIYFSYDVKMKEKGDIPEGYSVSREKKERFSLILESASTNQTSMYLCASSTGGIYEQYFGPGTRLTVT.

This clone showed up many times. The rearrangement uses TRBV19 and TRBJ2-7; no firm D call. This CDR3 spans 13 amino acids. Germline-derived CDR1 and CDR2 are LNHDA and SQIVND (reference sequence). The ends were cut back, 3 bases at V and 6 bases at J, with 12 bases in the middle. The CDR3 region is CASSMARVCEQYF. As DNA, the CDR3 is TGTGCCAGTAGTATGGCCCGTGTCTGCGAGCAGTACTTC.

The CDR3 loop is CASRQADLSYEQYF. DNA of the CDR3: TGTGCCAGCAGACAAGCGGACCTCTCCTACGAGCAGTACTTC. The rearrangement links TRBV28 to TRBJ2-7; a weak D match, TRBD2 (5 bases). CDR1 is MDHEN and CDR2 is SYDVKM in the germline V gene. Trimming shortened V by 6 bases and J by 0 bases, and 12 bases separated the two germline ends. The CDR3 totals 14 residues.

This clone was found many times. The chain couples TRBV5-1 to TRBJ2-1; D ambiguous. The V gene's germline CDR1 is SGHRS and CDR2 YFSETQ. This CDR3 comprises 14 residues. Trimming pared 5 bases from V and 4 bases from J, leaving 13 bases between. CDR3 protein: CASRSAETYNEQFF. CDR3 coding DNA: TGCGCCAGCAGATCTGCGGAGACTTACAATGAGCAGTTCTTC.

This chain joins TRBV28 and TRBJ1-5; D gene ambiguous. The CDR3 is 15 amino acids. Germline CDR1 reads MDHEN; CDR2 reads SYDVKM. V lost 3 bases, J lost 3 bases, and 12 bases lay in between. CDR3 sequence (DNA): TGTGCCAGCAGTTTCCCAGAGACTGCCAATCAGCCCCAGCATTTT. Its protein is CASSFPETANQPQHF.

V usage is TRBV19 and J usage is TRBJ1-2, with D tentatively TRBD1 (6 bases). Trimming took off 6 bases at V and 5 bases at J, with 28 bases between the two ends. This CDR3 region has 18 residues. CDR1 is LNHDA, CDR2 SQIVND, per germline (reference sequence). The CDR3 DNA is TGTGCCAGTAGCCGATGGGGGCAGCCGGAGGACCTTAAATATGGCTACACCTTC. This sequence encodes CASSRWGQPEDLKYGYTF. The entire variable domain, with the rest obtained from reference TRBV19 and TRBJ1-2, is as follows: DGGITQSPKYLFRKEGQNVTLSCEQNLNHDAMYWYRQDPGQGLRLIYYSQIVNDFQKGDIAEGYSVSREKKESFPLTVTSAQKNPTAFYLCASSRWGQPEDLKYGYTFGSGTRLTVV.

This clone was detected many times. DNA of the CDR3: TGTGCCAGCAGCTTAAGCACCGGGACTTCTGAGACCCAGTACTTC. Translated: CASSLSTGTSETQYF. This rearrangement joins TRBV11-3 to TRBJ2-5, with D perhaps TRBD2 (6 bases). With 2 bases removed from V and 5 bases from J, the gap between germline ends came to 15 bases. Germline assignment: CDR1 SGHNT and CDR2 YENEEA. The CDR3 spans 15 residues.

The chain couples TRBV5-1 to TRBJ1-4, with no clear D. Germline V gene data show CDR1 as SGHRS and CDR2 as YFSETQ. The V end was cut by 2 bases, the J end by 4 bases, with 12 bases between. This CDR3 contains 15 residues. This chain's CDR3 is CASSFSGSDNEKLFF. The CDR3 coding sequence is TGCGCCAGCAGCTTTTCCGGGTCCGATAATGAAAAACTGTTTTTT.